The TCR beta chain under discussion was sequenced for a study of T cells after yellow fever vaccination. This clonotype was counted between two and nine times. Germline values: CDR1 MNHEY, CDR2 SMNVEV (reference sequence). Between the trimmed V and J ends, which lost 1 base and 11 bases, there was a span of 22 bases. The CDR3 loop spans 16 amino acids. In TCRdb, the 5' RACE reads were re-called with MiXCR into one record per CDR3 protein. The sample holds hundreds of thousands of distinct CDR3 sequences, approximately 8% seen once. The sample here was PBMCs, taken about 41 days after the first yellow fever vaccination. The origin of this receptor is a man between 18 and 29 years old who received the YFV17D yellow fever vaccine. The gene calls are TRBV27 and TRBJ2-3, with D possibly being TRBD2 (6 bases). The CDR3 protein is CASSLLRRNTVGGQYF. CDR3 bases: TGTGCCAGCAGTTTATTGAGGAGGAATACTGTCGGGGGGCAGTATTTT.